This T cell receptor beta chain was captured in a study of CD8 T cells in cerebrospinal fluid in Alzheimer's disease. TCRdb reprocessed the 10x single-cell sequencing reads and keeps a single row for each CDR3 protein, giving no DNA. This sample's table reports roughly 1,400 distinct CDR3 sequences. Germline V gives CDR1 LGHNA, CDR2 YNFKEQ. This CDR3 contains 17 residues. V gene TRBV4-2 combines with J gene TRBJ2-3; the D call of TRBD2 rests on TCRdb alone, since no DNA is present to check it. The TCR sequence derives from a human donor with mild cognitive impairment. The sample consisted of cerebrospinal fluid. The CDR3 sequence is CASSQVEDSGSTDTQYF.